This TCR beta chain is from a study of blood T cell repertoires in COVID-19. Study in general: COVID-19 samples, acute and convalescent, were from the United States, Italy and Spain. PBMCs, B-cell-depleted T cells, or T cells provided the cDNA or gDNA that made up the material.

Original processing notes: Reference gene primer amplification gave estimated nucleated cell counts. TCRdb keeps only in-frame clones here, not all; method: immunoSEQ multiplex PCR. V and J calls and clone size are those listed in that table; D and trimming were worked out from the DNA. Here the sample spans about 140,000 clones, around nine tenths being singletons. With V trimmed by 6 bases and J by 4 bases, 7 bases remained unmatched. CDR1 is MNHEY, CDR2 SVGAGI, per germline. The CDR3 has 14 amino acids. Sequences were obtained from peripheral blood. This chain connects TRBV6-5 to TRBJ1-1; 8 nucleotides match TRBD1. The clonotype originates from a woman aged 45-59 years with acute or convalescent COVID-19. The CDR3 coding sequence is TGTGCCAGCAGGACCCGACAGGGGTTCACTGAAGCTTTCTTT. Translated: CASRTRQGFTEAFF.